This TCR beta chain was identified during a study of read filtering for tumor transcriptome and immune sequencing. This clonotype occurred many times. The library was built from 400 ng RNA with molecular barcoded adaptors for alpha/delta and beta/gamma chains. TCRdb passed the reads through MiXCR, listing each CDR3 protein once. Altogether 130,000 or so distinct CDR3 sequences are present, roughly 13% being singletons, with the ten largest covering more than 6.5%. This CDR3 contains 12 residues. The V end lost 0 bases, the J end lost 4 bases, and 4 bases lay between the germline ends. CDR1 is LGHDT, CDR2 YNNKEL, per germline (reference sequence).

Sample: a population of CD138-negative cells sorted from bone marrow. This receptor was obtained from a donor aged 40 or older with multiple myeloma. This sequence joins TRBV3-1 and TRBJ2-7; D remains ambiguous. The CDR3 DNA is TGTGCCAGCAGCCAAGATTGGTACGAGCAGTACTTC. Its protein is CASSQDWYEQYF.